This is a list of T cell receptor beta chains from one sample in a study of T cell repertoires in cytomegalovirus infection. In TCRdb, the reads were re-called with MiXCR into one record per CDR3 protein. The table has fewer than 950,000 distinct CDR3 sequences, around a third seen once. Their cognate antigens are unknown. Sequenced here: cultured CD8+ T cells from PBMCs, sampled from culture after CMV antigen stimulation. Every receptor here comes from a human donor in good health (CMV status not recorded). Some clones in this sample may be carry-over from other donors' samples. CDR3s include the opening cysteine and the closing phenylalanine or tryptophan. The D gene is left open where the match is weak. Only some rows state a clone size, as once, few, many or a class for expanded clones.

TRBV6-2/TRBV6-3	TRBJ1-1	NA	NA	TGTGCCAGCAGTTTAGGAGAATTTAGAATGTCAACCCTGAACACTGAAGCTTTCTTT	CASSLGEFRMSTLNTEAFF
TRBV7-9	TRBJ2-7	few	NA	TGTGCCAGCAGCCATTTGATTGGCGAGCAGTACTTC	CASSHLIGEQYF
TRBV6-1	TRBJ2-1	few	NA	TGTGCCAGCAGTGAAGTAAATGGGCGGGTGTCGCAGTTCTTC	CASSEVNGRVSQFF
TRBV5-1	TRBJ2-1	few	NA	TGCGCCAGCAGCTTGAAGGGGCCAGGGTACAATGAGCAGTTCTTC	CASSLKGPGYNEQFF
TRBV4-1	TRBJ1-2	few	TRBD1	TGCGCCAGCAGCCGGACAGGGGGCGCAAACTATGGCTACACCTTC	CASSRTGGANYGYTF
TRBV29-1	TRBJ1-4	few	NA	TGCAGCGTTATAGGCGTAGCTAATGAAAAACTGTTTTTT	CSVIGVANEKLFF
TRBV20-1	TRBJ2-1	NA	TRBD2	TGCAGTGCTAGATCTAGCGGGCGGGAGCCCGATGAGCAGTTCTTC	CSARSSGREPDEQFF
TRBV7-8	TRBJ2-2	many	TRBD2	TGTGCCAGCAGCTTATTAGAACGGGGGGGCACCGGGGAGCTGTTTTTT	CASSLLERGGTGELFF
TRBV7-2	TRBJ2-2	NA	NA	TGTGCCAGCAGCTCGTGGACAATCGGGGAGGAGCTGTTTTTT	CASSSWTIGEELFF
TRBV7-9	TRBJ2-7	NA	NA	TGTGCCAGCAGCCTTGGACCGAAGGACGAGCAGTACTTC	CASSLGPKDEQYF
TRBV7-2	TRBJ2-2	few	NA	TGTGCCAGCAGCTTAGAGCCCCCCACCACCGGGGAGCTGTTTTTT	CASSLEPPTTGELFF
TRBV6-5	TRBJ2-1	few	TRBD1	TGTGCCAGCAGTTACGCGGGACAGGGGATTTGGGATGAGCAGTTCTTC	CASSYAGQGIWDEQFF
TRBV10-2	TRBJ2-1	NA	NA	TGCGCCAGCAGTTCCCGTGGAGTGGTCGAGCAGTTCTTC	CASSSRGVVEQFF
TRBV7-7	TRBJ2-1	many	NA	TGTGCTAGCAGCAACCAGGGGGAGGGCAATGAGCAGTTCTTC	CASSNQGEGNEQFF
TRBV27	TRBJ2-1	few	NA	TGTGCCAGCAGTGCAGGGACGACCTACAATGAGCAGTTCTTC	CASSAGTTYNEQFF
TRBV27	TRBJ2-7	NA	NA	TGTGCCAGCAGTTTAAGGGGGGTCGTCTACGAGCAGTACTTC	CASSLRGVVYEQYF
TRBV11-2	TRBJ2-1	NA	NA	TGTGCCAGCAGCCTCAGGGCCCTCTCCTACAATGAGCAGTTCTTC	CASSLRALSYNEQFF
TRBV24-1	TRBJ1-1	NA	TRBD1	TGTGCCCCCAGTGTATACCGGGACAGCCTAATGAACACTGAAGCTTTCTTT	CAPSVYRDSLMNTEAFF
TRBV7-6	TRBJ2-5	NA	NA	TGTGCCAGCAGCTTAGTTACCGAGACCCAGTACTTC	CASSLVTETQYF
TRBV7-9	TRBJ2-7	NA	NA	TGTGCCAGCGTCGCGGGGAACCCCTCCTACTACGAGCAGTACTTC	CASVAGNPSYYEQYF
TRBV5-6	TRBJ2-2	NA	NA	TGTGCCAGCAGCTTGGGAGGGATCCGTGGCACCGGGGAGCTGTTTTTT	CASSLGGIRGTGELFF
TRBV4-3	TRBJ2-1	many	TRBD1	TGTGCCAGCAGCCAAGCAAGAGGGGGCCTATACAATGAGCAGTTCTTC	CASSQARGGLYNEQFF
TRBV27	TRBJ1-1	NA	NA	TGTGCCAGCAGTCCCATGCTAGGGATGAACACTGAAGCTTTCTTT	CASSPMLGMNTEAFF
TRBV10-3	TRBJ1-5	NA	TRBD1	TGTGCCACCTGGACAGGGGGAGATCAGCCCCAGCATTTT	CATWTGGDQPQHF
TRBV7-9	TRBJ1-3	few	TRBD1	TGTGCCAGCAGCTTATCGGACAGGGGGCGGAGAAACACCATATATTTT	CASSLSDRGRRNTIYF
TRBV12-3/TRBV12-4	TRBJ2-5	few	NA	TGTGCCAGCAGTCTCACCTCCCGGCCGAGTGTAAGGGAGACCCAGTACTTC	CASSLTSRPSVRETQYF
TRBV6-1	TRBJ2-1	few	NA	TGTGCCAGCAGTTCCCGGGTCCCCAATGAGCAGTTCTTC	CASSSRVPNEQFF
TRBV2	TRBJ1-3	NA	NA	TGTGCCAGCGCAGGCGGGACTCCCGAATTCGGAAACACCATATATTTT	CASAGGTPEFGNTIYF
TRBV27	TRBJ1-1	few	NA	TGTGCCAGCAGCTTAGGGAGGTTCACTGAAGCTTTCTTT	CASSLGRFTEAFF
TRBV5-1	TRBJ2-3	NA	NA	TGCGCCAGCAGCTTGACGAATGGAGGGGGCCACACAGATACGCAGTATTTT	CASSLTNGGGHTDTQYF
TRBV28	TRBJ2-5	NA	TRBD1	TGTGCCAGCAGTTTGTCCCAAGGGGGCTGGGAGACCCAGTACTTC	CASSLSQGGWETQYF
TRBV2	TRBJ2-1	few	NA	TGTGCCAGCAGTGAAGGAGCCCCTCCCTACAATGAGCAGTTCTTC	CASSEGAPPYNEQFF
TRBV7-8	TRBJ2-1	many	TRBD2	TGTGCCAGCAGCGCGGGGGGGCCTGGCAATGAGCAGTTCTTC	CASSAGGPGNEQFF
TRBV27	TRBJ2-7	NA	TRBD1	TGTGCCAGCAGTTTAAGGGGCACAGGGGCCCACGAGCAGTACTTC	CASSLRGTGAHEQYF
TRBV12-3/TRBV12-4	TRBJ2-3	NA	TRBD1	TGTGCCAGCAGTTTAGCGCTAAGAGGGGGCAGAGATACGCAGTATTTT	CASSLALRGGRDTQYF
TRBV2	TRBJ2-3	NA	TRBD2	TGTGCCAGCAGTCAACCAACTAGCGGGGGTTCAGATACGCAGTATTTT	CASSQPTSGGSDTQYF
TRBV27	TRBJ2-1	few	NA	TGTGCCAGCAAGTTTGGGGGATCCTCCTACAATGAGCAGTTCTTC	CASKFGGSSYNEQFF
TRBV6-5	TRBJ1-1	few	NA	TGTGCCAGCAGTTCTCTCCGGGTTTCGAGGGACACTGAAGCTTTCTTT	CASSSLRVSRDTEAFF
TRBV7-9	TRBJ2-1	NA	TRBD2	TGTGCCAGCAGCTTTACACCCCGGGGGGGCGTCGATGAGCAGTTCTTC	CASSFTPRGGVDEQFF
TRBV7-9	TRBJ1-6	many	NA	TGTGCCAGCAGCCCCGATAATTCACCCCTCCACTTT	CASSPDNSPLHF
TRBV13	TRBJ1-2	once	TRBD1	TGTGCCAGCAGCCGTCCCGGGACAGGGGACGGCTACACCTTC	CASSRPGTGDGYTF
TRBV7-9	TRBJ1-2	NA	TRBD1	TGTGCCAGCAGCTCGACCGGGACAGCGTATGGCTACACCTTC	CASSSTGTAYGYTF
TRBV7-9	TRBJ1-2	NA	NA	TGTGCCAGCAGTCCTACAGGGCTCGGATATGGCTACACCTTC	CASSPTGLGYGYTF
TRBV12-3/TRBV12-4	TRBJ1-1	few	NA	TGTGCCAGCAGTTTAGTCCGTGGACAGCCGTGGGACACTGAAGCTTTCTTT	CASSLVRGQPWDTEAFF
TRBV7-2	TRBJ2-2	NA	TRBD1	TGTGCCAGCAGCTTAGCGAGGACAGGGGACCACCATTGGGAGCTGTTTTTT	CASSLARTGDHHWELFF
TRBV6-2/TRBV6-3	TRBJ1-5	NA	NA	TGTGCCAGCAGTTTGGGACAACAGCAGCATTTT	CASSLGQQQHF
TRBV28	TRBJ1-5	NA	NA	TGTGCCAGCAGTTTAAACATGGACAGTCCGGATAGCAATCAGCCCCAGCATTTT	CASSLNMDSPDSNQPQHF
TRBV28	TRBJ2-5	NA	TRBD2	TGTGCCAGCAGATTGGGGACTAGCGCGGGAGGGGGAGAGACCCAGTACTTC	CASRLGTSAGGGETQYF
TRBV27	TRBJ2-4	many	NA	TGTGCCAGCAGTTTAGGGTCGGGGAAAAACATTCAGTACTTC	CASSLGSGKNIQYF
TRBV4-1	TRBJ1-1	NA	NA	TGCGCCAGCAGCCAAGCGGGAAACACTGAAGCTTTCTTT	CASSQAGNTEAFF
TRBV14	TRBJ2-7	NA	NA	TGTGCCAGCAGCCAAGGACAGTACTACGAGCAGTACTTC	CASSQGQYYEQYF
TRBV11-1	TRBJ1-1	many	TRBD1	TGTGCCAGCAGCTTAGTCCCGACAGGGCGAGGAGCTGAAGCTTTCTTT	CASSLVPTGRGAEAFF
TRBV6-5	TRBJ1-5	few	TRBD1	TGTGCCAGCAGTTACTCGAGGGCAGGGGGCAACCAGCCCCAGCATTTT	CASSYSRAGGNQPQHF
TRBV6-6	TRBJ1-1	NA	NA	TGTGCCATCGCGTGGGGGGCCGGGGCTGAAGCTTTCTTT	CAIAWGAGAEAFF